The T cell receptor (beta chain) described here comes from a study of T cells in women clearing cervical HPV infection (dated 2018 in TCRdb). Background for the entire study: The cases were 25 to 30 women with histologically confirmed HPV16-related CIN3 or worse, and 2 of these cases were invasive cancers. Cases had a median age of roughly 35 years compared with 38 for controls, and baseline characteristics showed no significant differences between the groups. Cases and controls were matched on age within five years and on year of sample collection. This exploratory proof-of-principle case-control study, nested within the Guanacaste HPV Natural History Study in Costa Rica, compared TCR repertoires among women with different cervical HPV16 outcomes. Case blood was taken at the visit when the lesion was first identified, whereas control blood was taken when infection was no longer detected. Five blinded duplicates per group were added as quality controls, giving around 60 samples: approximately 50 participants and 10 replicates. The controls were 25 to 30 women whose single incident HPV16 infection cleared within 12 months with no development of precancer or cancer. Among cases, blood sampling came a median of about 150 days after lesion detection, with an interquartile range of about 85 to 220 days. In the parent cohort, around 9,900 women aged 18 or older were enrolled in Guanacaste, Costa Rica, during about 1993 to 1994 and then followed for approximately seven years. HLA typing was available for only a few women, so HLA type could not be excluded as a confounder. Broader findings and caveats from the paper: Random forest classifiers that combined richness and V gene abundances separated cases from controls with an estimated AUC of 0.8 to 0.85. Because the number of T cells in each sample was unknown, differences in richness could reflect differing T-cell content rather than repertoire biology. Lower TRBV6-7 relative abundance was observed in cases than in controls (approximately 0.1% versus 0.16%; Bonferroni P = 0.0008). Significantly higher TCR repertoire richness was observed in CIN3+ cases than in controls across sequencing depths, whereas no difference in evenness was found. Whether associations preceded infection or resulted from infection could not be shown with the cross-sectional design, and effector/memory subsets and HPV-specific T cells were not isolated.

Using the immunoSEQ assay, multiplex PCR amplified TCR beta CDR3 regions from an average of approximately 1,200 ng of genomic DNA per sample. Primer bias was corrected in the assay by using a complete synthetic TCR repertoire to establish an amplification baseline. The amplicons were sequenced on the Illumina platform. The original methods were these. Sequences were error-corrected by clustering with frequency ratios and a modified nearest-neighbor algorithm and were then analyzed in the immunoSEQ Analyzer with IMGT gene definitions. At each rarefaction depth, TCR richness and evenness were averaged across 20 rarefaction repeats, and any sample with fewer sequences than the depth was left out. Relative abundances of V, D and J genes were compared between groups using Wilcoxon rank sum tests, with FDR correction applied. In the blinded duplicates, the intraclass correlation was around 96% for TCR richness and averaged around 78% across around 66 gene segments. Drawn from immuneACCESS, this table holds only the in-frame rearrangements with V and J called that TCRdb kept. Clones are partly lost; checked studies trace under half to an unresolved V gene and leave the rest unexplained. V and J calls plus clone size are reproduced from that table; the DNA served to infer D and trimming. This specimen's table enumerates 30,000 to 40,000 clones. Of the sample, less than 7.5% falls within the top ten clones.

Notes on this clone: The specificity of this receptor is unknown. Coverage ceases 3 residues before the CDR3 finishes, and the germline J gene fills in the end.

The CDR3 runs 15 amino acids, cysteine and phenylalanine included. The DNA covers only part of the CDR3, 36 bases in frame from base 1. For CDR1 and CDR2, the germline V gene lists SGHNT and YENEEA. Compared with germline, V lacks 4 bases and J lacks 5 bases; bases without a gene match: 7. Every participant had a single incident cervical HPV16 infection, and prevalent HPV16 infections were excluded. Cervical HPV DNA was detected by MY09/MY11 PCR and genotyped by dot-blot hybridization. Fifteen mL of heparinized blood were centrifuged, and the buffy coat was aliquoted, frozen at -30°C, then stored at -80°C. QIAGEN kits were used to extract genomic DNA from the buffy coat specimens.

This chain is built from TRBV11-3 and TRBJ2-1, and 8 junctional nucleotides match TRBD2. The specimen was blood buffy coat. The clonotype comes from a woman between 18 and 70 years old with a cervical HPV16 infection that either progressed to CIN3+ or cleared (not recorded which). The CDR3 corresponds to CASSSLAGKNNEQFF. The CDR3 bases that were read are TGTGCCAGCAGCTCTCTAGCGGGTAAAAACAATGAG.